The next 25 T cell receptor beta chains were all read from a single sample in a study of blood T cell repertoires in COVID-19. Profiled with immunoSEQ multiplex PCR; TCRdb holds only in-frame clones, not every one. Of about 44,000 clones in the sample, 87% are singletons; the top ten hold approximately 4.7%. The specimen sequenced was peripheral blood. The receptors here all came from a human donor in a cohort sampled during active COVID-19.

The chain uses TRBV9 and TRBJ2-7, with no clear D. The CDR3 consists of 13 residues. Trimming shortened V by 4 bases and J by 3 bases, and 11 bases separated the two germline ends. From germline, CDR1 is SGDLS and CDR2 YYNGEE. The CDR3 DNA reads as TGTGCCAGCAGCCGCAACAGTTACTACGAGCAGTACTTC. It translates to CASSRNSYYEQYF.

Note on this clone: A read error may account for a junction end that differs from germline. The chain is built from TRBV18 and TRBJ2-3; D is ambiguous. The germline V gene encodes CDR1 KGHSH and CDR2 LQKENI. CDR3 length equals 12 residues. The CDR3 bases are TGTGCCAGCTCACCTGGCACCGATACGCAGTATTTT. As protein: CASSPGTDTQYF. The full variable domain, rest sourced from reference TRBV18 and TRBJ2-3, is NAGVMQNPRHLVRRRGQEARLRCSPMKGHSHVYWYRQLPEEGLKFMVYLQKENIIDESGMPKERFSAEFPKEGPSILRIQQVVRGDSAAYFCASSPGTDTQYFGPGTRLTVL.

The CDR3 sequence: CASTSQGTSQETQYF. In nucleotides, the CDR3 is TGTGCCAGCACCTCACAGGGGACCTCACAAGAGACCCAGTACTTC. The J gene is TRBJ2-5, the V gene TRBV6-5; the match to TRBD1 covers 7 bases. The CDR3 is 15 amino acids. The J segment lost 2 bases and the V segment lost 7 bases, leaving 10 bases of the junction unmatched. Germline V gene data show CDR1 as MNHEY and CDR2 as SVGAGI.

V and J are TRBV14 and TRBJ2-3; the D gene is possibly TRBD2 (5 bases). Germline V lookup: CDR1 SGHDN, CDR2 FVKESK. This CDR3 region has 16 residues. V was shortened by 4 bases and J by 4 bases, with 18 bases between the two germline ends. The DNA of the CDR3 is TGTGCCAGCAGCCGCGAAACTAGGTATGGGCCAGATACGCAGTATTTT. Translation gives CASSRETRYGPDTQYF.

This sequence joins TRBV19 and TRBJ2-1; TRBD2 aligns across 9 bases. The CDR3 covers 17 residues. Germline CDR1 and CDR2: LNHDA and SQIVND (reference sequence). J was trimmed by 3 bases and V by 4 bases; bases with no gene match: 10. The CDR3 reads CASSSGGGRAIYNEQFF. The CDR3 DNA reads TGTGCCAGTAGTAGTGGGGGCGGGAGGGCCATCTACAATGAGCAGTTCTTC. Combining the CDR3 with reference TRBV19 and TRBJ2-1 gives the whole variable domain DGGITQSPKYLFRKEGQNVTLSCEQNLNHDAMYWYRQDPGQGLRLIYYSQIVNDFQKGDIAEGYSVSREKKESFPLTVTSAQKNPTAFYLCASSSGGGRAIYNEQFFGPGTRLTVL.

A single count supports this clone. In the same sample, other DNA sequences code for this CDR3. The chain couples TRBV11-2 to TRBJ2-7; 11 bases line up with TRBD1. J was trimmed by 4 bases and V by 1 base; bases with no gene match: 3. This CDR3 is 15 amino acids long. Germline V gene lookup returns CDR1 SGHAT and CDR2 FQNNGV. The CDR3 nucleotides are TGTGCCAGCAGCTTAGCTGGACAGGGGGCTTACGAGCAGTACTTC. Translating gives CASSLAGQGAYEQYF.

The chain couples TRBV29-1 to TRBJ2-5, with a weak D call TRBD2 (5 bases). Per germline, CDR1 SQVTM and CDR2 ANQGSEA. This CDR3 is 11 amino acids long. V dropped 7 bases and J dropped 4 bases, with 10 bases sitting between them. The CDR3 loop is CSAATRETQYF. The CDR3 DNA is TGCAGCGCCGCAACTAGAGAGACCCAGTACTTC.

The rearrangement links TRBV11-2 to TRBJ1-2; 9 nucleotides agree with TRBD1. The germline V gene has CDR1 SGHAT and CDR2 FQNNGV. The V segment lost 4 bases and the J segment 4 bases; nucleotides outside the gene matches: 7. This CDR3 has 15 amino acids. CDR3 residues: CASSYPGQGSYGYTF. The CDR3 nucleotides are TGTGCCAGCAGCTACCCGGGACAGGGTAGCTATGGCTACACCTTC.

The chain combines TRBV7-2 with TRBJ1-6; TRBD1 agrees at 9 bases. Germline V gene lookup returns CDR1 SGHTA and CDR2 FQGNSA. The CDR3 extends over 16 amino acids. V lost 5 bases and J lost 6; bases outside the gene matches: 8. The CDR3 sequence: CASSARTGASNSPLHF. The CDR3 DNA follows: TGTGCCAGCAGCGCGAGGACAGGGGCCTCTAATTCACCCCTCCACTTT.

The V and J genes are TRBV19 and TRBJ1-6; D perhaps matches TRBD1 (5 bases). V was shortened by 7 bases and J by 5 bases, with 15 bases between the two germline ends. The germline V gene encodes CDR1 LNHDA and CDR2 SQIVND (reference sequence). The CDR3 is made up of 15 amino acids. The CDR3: CASTPGLSNNSPLHF. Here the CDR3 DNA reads TGTGCCAGTACCCCGGGACTGTCTAATAATTCACCCCTCCACTTT. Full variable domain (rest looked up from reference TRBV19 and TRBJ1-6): DGGITQSPKYLFRKEGQNVTLSCEQNLNHDAMYWYRQDPGQGLRLIYYSQIVNDFQKGDIAEGYSVSREKKESFPLTVTSAQKNPTAFYLCASTPGLSNNSPLHFGNGTRLTVT.

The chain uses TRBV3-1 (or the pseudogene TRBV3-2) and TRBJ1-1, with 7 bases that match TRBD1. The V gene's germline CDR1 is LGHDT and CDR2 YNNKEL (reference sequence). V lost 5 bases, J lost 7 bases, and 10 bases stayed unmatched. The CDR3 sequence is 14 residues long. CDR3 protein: CASSSYRGQGEAFF. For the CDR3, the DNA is TGTGCCAGCAGCTCTTACAGGGGCCAGGGTGAAGCTTTCTTT.

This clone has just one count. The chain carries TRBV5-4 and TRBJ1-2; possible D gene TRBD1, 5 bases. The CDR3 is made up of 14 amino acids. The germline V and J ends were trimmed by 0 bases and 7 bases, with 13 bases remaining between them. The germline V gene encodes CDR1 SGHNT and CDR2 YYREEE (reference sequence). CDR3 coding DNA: TGTGCCAGCAGCTTGGTTGGCAGGGTAATTGGCTACACCTTC. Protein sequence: CASSLVGRVIGYTF.

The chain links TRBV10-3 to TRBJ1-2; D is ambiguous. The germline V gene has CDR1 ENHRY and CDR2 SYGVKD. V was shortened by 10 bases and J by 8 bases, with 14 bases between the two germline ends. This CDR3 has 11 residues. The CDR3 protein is CATRGSGGYTF. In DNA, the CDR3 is TGTGCCACACGGGGATCGGGAGGCTACACCTTC.

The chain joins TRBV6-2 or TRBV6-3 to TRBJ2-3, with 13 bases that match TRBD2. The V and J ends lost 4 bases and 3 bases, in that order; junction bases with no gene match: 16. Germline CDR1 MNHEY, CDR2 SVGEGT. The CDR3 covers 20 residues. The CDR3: CASSSPFTGLAGVATDTQYF. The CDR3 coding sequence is TGTGCCAGCAGTTCCCCCTTCACCGGACTAGCGGGAGTAGCAACAGATACGCAGTATTTT.

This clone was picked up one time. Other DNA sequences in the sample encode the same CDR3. Here the CDR3 reads CASGLGAKTGEKDTEAFF. The CDR3, as DNA: TGTGCTAGTGGTTTGGGCGCCAAGACAGGGGAAAAGGACACTGAAGCTTTCTTT. The rearrangement uses TRBV12-5 and TRBJ1-1; the match to TRBD1 covers 8 bases. After removal of 1 base from V and 3 bases from J, the junction contained 13 bases not matched to a gene. The CDR3 loop spans 18 amino acids. Germline CDR1 reads LGHNT; CDR2 reads FRNRAP.

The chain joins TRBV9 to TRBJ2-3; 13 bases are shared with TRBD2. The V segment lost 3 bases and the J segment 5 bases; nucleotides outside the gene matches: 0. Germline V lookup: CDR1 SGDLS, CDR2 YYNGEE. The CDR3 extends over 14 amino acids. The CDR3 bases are TGTGCCAGCAGCGGGACTAGCGGGAGAGATACGCAGTATTTT. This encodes CASSGTSGRDTQYF.

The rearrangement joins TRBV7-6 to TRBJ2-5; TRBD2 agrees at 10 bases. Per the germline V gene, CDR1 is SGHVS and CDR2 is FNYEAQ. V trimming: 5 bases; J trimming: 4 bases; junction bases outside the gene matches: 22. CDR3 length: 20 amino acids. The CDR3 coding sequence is TGTGCCAGCAGCCCCCAGTTTGGTTGGCTAGCGGGAGTCAATCCAGAGACCCAGTACTTC. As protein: CASSPQFGWLAGVNPETQYF.

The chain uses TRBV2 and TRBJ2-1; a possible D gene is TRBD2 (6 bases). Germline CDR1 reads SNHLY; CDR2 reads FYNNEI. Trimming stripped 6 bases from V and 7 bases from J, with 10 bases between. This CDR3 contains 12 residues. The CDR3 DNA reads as TGTGCCAGCAGCCGACTAGTAAATGAGCAGTTCTTC. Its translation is CASSRLVNEQFF.

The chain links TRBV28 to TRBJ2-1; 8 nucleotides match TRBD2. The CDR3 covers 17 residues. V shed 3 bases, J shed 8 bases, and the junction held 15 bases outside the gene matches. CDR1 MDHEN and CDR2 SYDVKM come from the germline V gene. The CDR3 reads CASSFRRGTRVGDEQFF. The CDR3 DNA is TGTGCCAGCAGTTTTAGGAGGGGGACTAGGGTAGGCGATGAGCAGTTCTTC.

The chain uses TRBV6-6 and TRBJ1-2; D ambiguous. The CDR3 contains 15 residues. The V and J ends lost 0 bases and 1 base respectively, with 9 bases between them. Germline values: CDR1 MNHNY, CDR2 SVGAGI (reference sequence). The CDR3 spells CASSYSSLDNYGYTF. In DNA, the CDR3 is TGTGCCAGCAGTTACTCGAGTTTAGATAACTATGGCTACACCTTC.

In DNA, the CDR3 is TGTGCCAGCAGCTTAACAGGGTCCAATGAGCAGTTCTTC. Translating it yields CASSLTGSNEQFF. The genes are TRBV28 and TRBJ2-1; maybe TRBD1 (6 bases). This CDR3 contains 13 residues. Germline V gene data show CDR1 as MDHEN and CDR2 as SYDVKM. V lost 6 bases and J lost 6, with 12 bases in between.

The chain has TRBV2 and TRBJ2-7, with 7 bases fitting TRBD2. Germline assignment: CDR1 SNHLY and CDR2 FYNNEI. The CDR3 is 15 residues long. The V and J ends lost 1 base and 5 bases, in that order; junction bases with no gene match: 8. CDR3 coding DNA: TGTGCCAGCAGTGAAGTTGGCGGGAGACGGCACGAGCAGTACTTC. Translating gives CASSEVGGRRHEQYF.

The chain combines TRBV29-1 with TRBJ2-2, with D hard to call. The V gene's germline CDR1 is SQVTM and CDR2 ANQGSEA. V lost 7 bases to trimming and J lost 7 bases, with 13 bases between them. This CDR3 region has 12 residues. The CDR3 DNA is TGCAGCGCCCTGCAAGGCGGCGGGGAGCTGTTTTTT. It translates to CSALQGGGELFF.

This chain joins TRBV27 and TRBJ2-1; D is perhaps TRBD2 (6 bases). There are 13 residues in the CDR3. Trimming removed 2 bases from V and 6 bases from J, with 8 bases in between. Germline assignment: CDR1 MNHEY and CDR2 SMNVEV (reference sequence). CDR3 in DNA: TGTGCCAGCAGTTTACGGGGGTCCAATGAGCAGTTCTTC. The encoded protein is CASSLRGSNEQFF.

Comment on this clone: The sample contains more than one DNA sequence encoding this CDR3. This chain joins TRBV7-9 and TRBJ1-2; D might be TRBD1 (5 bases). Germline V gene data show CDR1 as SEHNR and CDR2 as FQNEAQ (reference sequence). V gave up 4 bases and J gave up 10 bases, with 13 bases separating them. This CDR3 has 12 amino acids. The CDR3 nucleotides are TGTGCCAGCAGCTCAGCCCAGGGTGACTACACCTTC. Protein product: CASSSAQGDYTF.